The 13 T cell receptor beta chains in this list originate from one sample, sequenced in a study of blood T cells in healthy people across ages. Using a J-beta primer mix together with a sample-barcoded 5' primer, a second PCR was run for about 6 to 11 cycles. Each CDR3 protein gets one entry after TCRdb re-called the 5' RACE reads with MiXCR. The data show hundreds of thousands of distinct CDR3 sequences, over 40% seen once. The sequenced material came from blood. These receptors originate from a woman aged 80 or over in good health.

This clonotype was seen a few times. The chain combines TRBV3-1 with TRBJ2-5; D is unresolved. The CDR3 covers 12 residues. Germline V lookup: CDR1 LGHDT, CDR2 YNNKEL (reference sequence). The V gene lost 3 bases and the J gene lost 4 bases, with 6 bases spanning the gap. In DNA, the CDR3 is TGTGCCAGCAGCCACGCAGGAGAGACCCAGTACTTC. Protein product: CASSHAGETQYF.

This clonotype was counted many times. DNA for the CDR3: TGTGCCACCATGCTGGGACAGACCTTCACAGATACGCAGTATTTT. It translates to CATMLGQTFTDTQYF. The chain combines TRBV18 with TRBJ2-3; 7 bases are a match to TRBD1. Trimming cost V 10 bases and J 2 bases; bases outside gene matches: 12. Germline assignment: CDR1 KGHSH and CDR2 LQKENI. The CDR3 runs 15 residues.

The CDR3 DNA is TGTGCCAGCAGTGAACGGGGGACGGCCAACTATGGCTACACCTTC. This sequence encodes CASSERGTANYGYTF. The chain links TRBV2 to TRBJ1-2; TRBD1 might be the D (5 bases). Germline V gene sequence: CDR1 SNHLY, CDR2 FYNNEI. This CDR3 spans 15 amino acids. Between the trimmed V and J ends, which lost 2 bases and 2 bases, there was a span of 12 bases.

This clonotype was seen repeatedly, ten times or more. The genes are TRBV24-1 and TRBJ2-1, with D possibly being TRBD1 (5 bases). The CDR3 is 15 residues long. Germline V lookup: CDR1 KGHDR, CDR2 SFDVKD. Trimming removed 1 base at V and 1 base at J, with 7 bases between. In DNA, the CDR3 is TGTGCCACCAGTGATTTCACAGGATCCTACAATGAGCAGTTCTTC. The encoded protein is CATSDFTGSYNEQFF.

The CDR3 DNA sequence: TGCAGTGCTAGGTTGGGGTCCCAGTCCCCCTACGAGCAGTACTTC. Its translation: CSARLGSQSPYEQYF. V gene TRBV20-1 combines with J gene TRBJ2-7; D unclear. The CDR3 is 15 amino acids. CDR1 DFQATT and CDR2 SNEGSKA come from the germline V gene (reference sequence). Trimming pared 3 bases from V and 2 bases from J, leaving 17 bases between.

The CDR3 is CASFQGPPSYEQYF. CDR3 DNA sequence: TGTGCCAGCTTCCAGGGGCCTCCTTCCTACGAGCAGTACTTC. J is TRBJ2-5 and V is TRBV7-9; D perhaps matches TRBD1 (6 bases). The DNA matches TRBJ2-7 better at its end, which makes the J call doubtful. CDR1 is SEHNR, CDR2 FQNEAQ, per germline (reference sequence). The CDR3 spans 14 residues.

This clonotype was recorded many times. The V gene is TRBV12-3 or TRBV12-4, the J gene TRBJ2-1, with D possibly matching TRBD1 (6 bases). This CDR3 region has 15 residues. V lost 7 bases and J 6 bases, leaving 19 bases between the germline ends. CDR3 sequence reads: CASTPGVVAFNEQFF. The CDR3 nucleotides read TGTGCCAGCACCCCAGGGGTGGTAGCTTTCAATGAGCAGTTCTTC.

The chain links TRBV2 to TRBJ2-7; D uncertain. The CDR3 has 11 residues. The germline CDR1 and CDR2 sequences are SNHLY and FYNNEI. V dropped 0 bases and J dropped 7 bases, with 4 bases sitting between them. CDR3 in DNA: TGTGCCAGCAGTGAAGCGGAGGAGCAGTACTTC. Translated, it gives CASSEAEEQYF.

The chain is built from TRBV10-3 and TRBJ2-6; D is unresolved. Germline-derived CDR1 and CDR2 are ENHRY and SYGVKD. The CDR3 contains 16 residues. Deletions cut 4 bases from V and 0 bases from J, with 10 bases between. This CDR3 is CAISGISDSGANVLTF. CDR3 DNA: TGTGCCATCAGTGGTATTAGTGACTCTGGGGCCAACGTCCTGACTTTC.

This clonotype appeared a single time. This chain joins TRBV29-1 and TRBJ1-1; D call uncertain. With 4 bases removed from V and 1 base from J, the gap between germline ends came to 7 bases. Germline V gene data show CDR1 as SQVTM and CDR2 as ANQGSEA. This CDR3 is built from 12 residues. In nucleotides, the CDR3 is TGCAGCGTTGGAAGCAGGAACACTGAAGCTTTCTTT. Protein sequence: CSVGSRNTEAFF. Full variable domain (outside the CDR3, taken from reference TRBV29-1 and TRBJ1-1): SAVISQKPSRDICQRGTSLTIQCQVDSQVTMMFWYRQQPGQSLTLIATANQGSEATYESGFVIDKFPISRPNLTFSTLTVSNMSPEDSSIYLCSVGSRNTEAFFGQGTRLTVV.

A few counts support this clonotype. CDR3 sequence: CSVVEGREQFF. The CDR3 DNA reads as TGCAGCGTTGTCGAAGGGCGGGAGCAGTTCTTC. J is TRBJ2-1 and V is TRBV29-1; D not certain. The CDR3 contains 11 residues. V lost 4 bases and J lost 10, with 11 bases in between. The germline V gene has CDR1 SQVTM and CDR2 ANQGSEA.

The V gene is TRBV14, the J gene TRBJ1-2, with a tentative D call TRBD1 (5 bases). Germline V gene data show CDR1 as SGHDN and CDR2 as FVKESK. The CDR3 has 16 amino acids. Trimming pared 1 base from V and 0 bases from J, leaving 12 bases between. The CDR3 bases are TGTGCCAGCAGCCAAGCGGGGACCTTGGCTAACTATGGCTACACCTTC. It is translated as CASSQAGTLANYGYTF. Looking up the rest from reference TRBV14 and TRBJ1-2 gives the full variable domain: EAGVTQFPSHSVIEKGQTVTLRCDPISGHDNLYWYRRVMGKEIKFLLHFVKESKQDESGMPNNRFLAERTGGTYSTLKVQPAELEDSGVYFCASSQAGTLANYGYTFGSGTRLTVV.

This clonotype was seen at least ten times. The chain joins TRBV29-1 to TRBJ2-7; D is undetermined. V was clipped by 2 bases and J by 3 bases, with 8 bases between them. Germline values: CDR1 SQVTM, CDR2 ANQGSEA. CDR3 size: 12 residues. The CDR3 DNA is TGCAGCGTTGAAACCCCTTTCTACGAGCAGTACTTC. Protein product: CSVETPFYEQYF.